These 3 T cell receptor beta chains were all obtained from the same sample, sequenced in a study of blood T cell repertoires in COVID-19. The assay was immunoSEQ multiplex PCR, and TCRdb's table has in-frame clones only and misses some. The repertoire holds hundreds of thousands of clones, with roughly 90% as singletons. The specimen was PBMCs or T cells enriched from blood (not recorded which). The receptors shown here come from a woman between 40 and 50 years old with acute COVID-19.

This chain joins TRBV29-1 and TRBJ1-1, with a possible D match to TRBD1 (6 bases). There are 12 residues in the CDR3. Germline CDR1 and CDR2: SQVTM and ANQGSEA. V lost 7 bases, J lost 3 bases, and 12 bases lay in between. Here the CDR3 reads CSDSQGYTEAFF. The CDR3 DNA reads TGCAGCGACTCCCAGGGGTACACTGAAGCTTTCTTT.

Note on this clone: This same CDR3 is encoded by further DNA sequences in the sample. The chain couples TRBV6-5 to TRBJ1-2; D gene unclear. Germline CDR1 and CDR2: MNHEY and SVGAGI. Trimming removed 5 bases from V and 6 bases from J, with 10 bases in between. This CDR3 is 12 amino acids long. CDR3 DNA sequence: TGTGCCAGCAGTCGGGGATCCCATGGCTACACCTTC. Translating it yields CASSRGSHGYTF.

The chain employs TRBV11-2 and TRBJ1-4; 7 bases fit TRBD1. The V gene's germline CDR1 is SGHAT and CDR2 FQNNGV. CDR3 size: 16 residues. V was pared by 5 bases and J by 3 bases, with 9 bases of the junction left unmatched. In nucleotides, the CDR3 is TGTGCCAGCAGCGCTTGGGGGGACAGTGCTAATGAAAAACTGTTTTTT. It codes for CASSAWGDSANEKLFF.